This paragraph reports one T cell receptor (beta chain). The antigen is undetermined. This specimen comes from a study of vaccination effects on CD4 cells after COVID-19. Study findings and constraints: Infection- and vaccine-induced clones contracted markedly late after vaccination.

Here immunoSEQ multiplex PCR was the method, and the copy in TCRdb shows in-frame clones only, minus some. Of roughly 30,000 clones in the sample, roughly 75% were seen once. Following 10 days of culture, CD4+ T cells were isolated. Convalescent patients had PCR-confirmed SARS-CoV-2 infection between March and December 2020. All study participants received two doses of BNT162b2 or mRNA-1273 vaccine. This CDR3 is 11 amino acids long. V lost 3 bases to trimming and J lost 4 bases, with 2 bases between them. The germline V gene encodes CDR1 SGHAT and CDR2 FQNNGV. The source was CD4+ T cells from PBMCs cultured without peptide, collected after COVID-19 vaccination. The TCR comes from a human donor who had a prior SARS-CoV-2 infection. This chain uses TRBV11-2 with TRBJ2-3, with D unresolved. The CDR3 DNA sequence: TGTGCCAGCAGCTTCTCAGATACGCAGTATTTT. Protein sequence: CASSFSDTQYF.